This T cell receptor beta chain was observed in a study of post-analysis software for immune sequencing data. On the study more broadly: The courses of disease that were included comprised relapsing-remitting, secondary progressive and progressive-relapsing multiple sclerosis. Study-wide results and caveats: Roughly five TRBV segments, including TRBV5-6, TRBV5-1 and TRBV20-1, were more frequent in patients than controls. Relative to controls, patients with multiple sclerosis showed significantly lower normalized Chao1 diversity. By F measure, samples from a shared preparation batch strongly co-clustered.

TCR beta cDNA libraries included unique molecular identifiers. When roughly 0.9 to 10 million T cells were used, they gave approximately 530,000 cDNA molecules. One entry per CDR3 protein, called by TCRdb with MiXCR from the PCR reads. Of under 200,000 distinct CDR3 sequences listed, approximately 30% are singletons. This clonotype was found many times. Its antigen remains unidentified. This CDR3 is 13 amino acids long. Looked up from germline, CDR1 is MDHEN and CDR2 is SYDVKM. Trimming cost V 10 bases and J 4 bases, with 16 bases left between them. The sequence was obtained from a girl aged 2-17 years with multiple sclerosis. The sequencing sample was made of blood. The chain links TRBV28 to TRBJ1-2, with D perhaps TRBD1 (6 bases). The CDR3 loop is CATISGGSYGYTF. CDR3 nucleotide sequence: TGTGCCACCATATCTGGGGGCTCCTATGGCTACACCTTC.